This T cell receptor (beta chain) is from a study of T-cell reconstitution after alpha-beta-depleted transplantation in children. Overall study results and limits: Diversity and T-cell counts at one year after transplant derived mostly from new T cells. At around two months after transplant, the alpha-beta T cells were reportedly derived from several hundred expanded clones that came from non-depleted graft cells. Elevated TCRbeta diversity at day 60 was traced, in some patients, to surviving recipient T cells and thymic progenitors.

Trimming removed 4 bases at V and 5 bases at J, with 15 bases between. There are 13 residues in the CDR3. From germline, CDR1 is SQVTM and CDR2 ANQGSEA. Details on this clonotype: The antigen is unknown.

Unique molecular identifiers tagged the TCRbeta library. Each CDR3 protein gets one entry after TCRdb re-called the PCR reads with MiXCR. This sample has about 240,000 distinct CDR3 sequences, with roughly 25% found just once. The chain carries TRBV29-1 and TRBJ2-7; possibly TRBD2 for D (6 bases). Sequencing used PBMCs, obtained before TCRalphabeta/CD19-depleted stem cell transplant. This TCR came from a girl aged 2 to 9 with Fanconi anemia, due to receive a stem cell transplant. The CDR3 loop reads CSVVGGDRHEQYF. The CDR3 DNA sequence: TGCAGCGTTGTCGGCGGGGACCGCCACGAGCAGTACTTC.